What follows are 20 T cell receptor beta chains derived from one specimen sequenced in a study of blood T cell repertoires in COVID-19. Produced via immunoSEQ multiplex PCR; TCRdb's table is partial and in-frame only. This table has about 130,000 clones, approximately 77% appearing once. Sequenced material: peripheral blood. The receptor source for this set is a man aged 80 or over with acute or convalescent COVID-19.

This clone came up once. The CDR3 spells CSASSDGGAGETQYF. As DNA, the CDR3 is TGCAGTGCTAGTTCGGACGGGGGGGCCGGTGAGACCCAGTACTTC. The gene calls are TRBV20-1 and TRBJ2-5, with TRBD2 identical over 8 bases. V shed 3 bases and J 5 bases; nucleotides not matched to a gene: 11. The CDR3 loop spans 15 amino acids. Per the germline V gene, CDR1 is DFQATT and CDR2 is SNEGSKA (reference sequence).

The chain uses TRBV5-6 and TRBJ1-4; TRBD1 might be the D (5 bases). Trimming removed 8 bases from V and 7 bases from J, with 18 bases in between. This CDR3 contains 14 residues. Germline CDR1 is SGHDT and CDR2 is YYEEEE. The CDR3 sequence is CARPSGGDGEKLFF. The CDR3 nucleotides are TGTGCCAGACCTTCTGGGGGGGATGGTGAAAAACTGTTTTTT.

The chain links TRBV5-6 to TRBJ2-7; D possibly corresponds to TRBD2 (7 bases). The V gene lost 0 bases and the J gene lost 9 bases, with 13 bases spanning the gap. Germline V gene lookup returns CDR1 SGHDT and CDR2 YYEEEE. The CDR3 covers 13 residues. The CDR3 spells CASSLGRGRRQYF. The CDR3 DNA sequence: TGTGCCAGCAGCTTGGGGCGGGGGCGCAGGCAGTACTTC.

The chain is built from TRBV5-4 and TRBJ2-1; TRBD2 agrees at 9 bases. Germline V gives CDR1 SGHNT, CDR2 YYREEE (reference sequence). CDR3 length: 14 amino acids. The J segment lost 6 bases and the V segment lost 7 bases, leaving 8 bases of the junction unmatched. DNA for the CDR3: TGTGCCAGCCAACGGCTAGCGGGGACCAATGAGCAGTTCTTC. It codes for CASQRLAGTNEQFF.

The chain couples TRBV6-5 to TRBJ1-2, with D perhaps matching TRBD1 (5 bases). Trimming took 4 bases from V and 2 from J, leaving 14 bases between them. The CDR3 runs 15 residues. Germline V gene data show CDR1 as MNHEY and CDR2 as SVGAGI. CDR3 sequence: CASSWEGGVNYGYTF. CDR3 nucleotides: TGTGCCAGCAGTTGGGAGGGAGGGGTAAACTATGGCTACACCTTC.

The chain joins TRBV7-2 to TRBJ1-1, with D unclear. V dropped 1 base and J dropped 4 bases, with 10 bases sitting between them. The CDR3 contains 14 residues. CDR1 is SGHTA and CDR2 is FQGNSA in the germline V gene. In nucleotides, the CDR3 is TGTGCCAGCAGCTTAGGGAGAGGGTTCACTGAAGCTTTCTTT. This codes for CASSLGRGFTEAFF.

The rearrangement joins TRBV6-6 to TRBJ2-7; 10 bases are shared with TRBD1. Germline V gene lookup returns CDR1 MNHNY and CDR2 SVGAGI (reference sequence). The V and J ends lost 6 bases and 9 bases, in that order; junction bases with no gene match: 14. CDR3 length: 15 residues. CDR3 sequence reads: CASRDSGTGVFGQYF. DNA of the CDR3: TGTGCCAGCAGGGACTCCGGGACAGGGGTATTCGGGCAGTACTTC.

The chain employs TRBV5-1 and TRBJ2-7; TRBD1 aligns across 9 bases. This CDR3 has 14 amino acids. Germline V gene sequence: CDR1 SGHRS, CDR2 YFSETQ. V was pared by 4 bases and J by 5 bases, with 7 bases of the junction left unmatched. This CDR3 reads CASSEQGAPNEQYF. The CDR3 nucleotides read TGCGCCAGCAGCGAACAGGGGGCGCCGAACGAGCAGTACTTC. The full variable domain, in which reference TRBV5-1 and TRBJ2-7 provide the parts outside the CDR3, is KAGVTQTPRYLIKTRGQQVTLSCSPISGHRSVSWYQQTPGQGLQFLFEYFSETQRNKGNFPGRFSGRQFSNSRSEMNVSTLELGDSALYLCASSEQGAPNEQYFGPGTRLTVT.

This chain joins TRBV18 and TRBJ1-4; D is unresolved. Trimming pared 2 bases from V and 7 bases from J, leaving 14 bases between. Per germline, CDR1 KGHSH and CDR2 LQKENI. This CDR3 is built from 15 residues. CDR3: CASSPAGRPGEKLFF. The CDR3 nucleotides read TGTGCCAGCTCACCAGCGGGGAGGCCGGGTGAAAAACTGTTTTTT. Full variable domain (rest looked up from reference TRBV18 and TRBJ1-4): NAGVMQNPRHLVRRRGQEARLRCSPMKGHSHVYWYRQLPEEGLKFMVYLQKENIIDESGMPKERFSAEFPKEGPSILRIQQVVRGDSAAYFCASSPAGRPGEKLFFGSGTQLSVL.

This sequence joins TRBV27 and TRBJ1-4; D is possibly TRBD1 (5 bases). The CDR3 contains 15 residues. Trimming took 2 bases from V and 10 from J, leaving 17 bases between them. Germline CDR1 MNHEY, CDR2 SMNVEV (reference sequence). CDR3: CASSLDGRVVRKLFF. The CDR3 DNA reads TGTGCCAGCAGTTTAGATGGCAGGGTAGTCCGAAAACTGTTTTTT. Using reference TRBV27 and TRBJ1-4 for the parts outside the CDR3, the full variable domain is EAQVTQNPRYLITVTGKKLTVTCSQNMNHEYMSWYRQDPGLGLRQIYYSMNVEVTDKGDVPEGYKVSRKEKRNFPLILESPSPNQTSLYFCASSLDGRVVRKLFFGSGTQLSVL.

A few counts support this clone. The rearrangement links TRBV5-1 to TRBJ2-7; a weak D match, TRBD2 (5 bases). There are 13 residues in the CDR3. V lost 3 bases and J lost 9, with 16 bases in between. Germline V gene lookup returns CDR1 SGHRS and CDR2 YFSETQ. The CDR3: CASSSGELPAQYF. Here the CDR3 DNA reads TGCGCCAGCAGCTCCGGGGAACTGCCGGCGCAGTACTTC.

V gene TRBV3-1 (or the pseudogene TRBV3-2) combines with J gene TRBJ2-1, with no clear D. Germline V gene data show CDR1 as LGHDT and CDR2 as YNNKEL (reference sequence). The germline V and J ends were trimmed by 4 bases and 4 bases, with 8 bases remaining between them. This CDR3 is 13 amino acids long. The CDR3 DNA reads as TGTGCCAGCAGCCTGACTCGTTACAATGAGCAGTTCTTC. Protein product: CASSLTRYNEQFF.

This chain links TRBV4-2 with TRBJ2-7; 8 positions agree with TRBD1. The CDR3 has 16 residues. J was trimmed by 3 bases and V by 0 bases; bases with no gene match: 7. The germline V gene encodes CDR1 LGHNA and CDR2 YNFKEQ. The CDR3 is CASSQDHQGAFYEQYF. CDR3 nucleotides: TGTGCCAGCAGCCAAGATCACCAGGGGGCGTTCTACGAGCAGTACTTC.

V usage is TRBV7-9 and J usage is TRBJ2-7; D is possibly TRBD2 (5 bases). This CDR3 region has 16 residues. V was trimmed by 1 base and J by 1 base, leaving 14 bases between them. Germline V gene lookup returns CDR1 SEHNR and CDR2 FQNEAQ (reference sequence). The CDR3: CASSLGAAGASYEQYF. The DNA of the CDR3 is TGTGCCAGCAGCTTAGGGGCGGCGGGCGCATCCTACGAGCAGTACTTC.

The chain carries TRBV7-6 and TRBJ2-3; D not certain. Germline V lookup: CDR1 SGHVS, CDR2 FNYEAQ. The CDR3 loop spans 14 amino acids. The germline V and J ends were trimmed by 2 bases and 2 bases, with 8 bases remaining between them. The CDR3 spells CASSLNGYTDTQYF. The CDR3 DNA reads TGTGCCAGCAGCTTAAACGGGTACACAGATACGCAGTATTTT.

About this clone itself: Mismatch with germline at one junction end may stem from a read error. The gene calls are TRBV27 and TRBJ1-1; possible D gene TRBD1, 5 bases. Germline-derived CDR1 and CDR2 are MNHEY and SMNVEV (reference sequence). This CDR3 has 13 residues. CDR3 amino acids: CASSLISGQGWVF. The CDR3 DNA reads TGTGCCAGCAGTTTAATTAGTGGACAAGGGTGGGTCTTT.

This clone has a single count. This chain uses TRBV5-1 with TRBJ1-6; D unresolved. This CDR3 has 16 amino acids. The V gene's germline CDR1 is SGHRS and CDR2 YFSETQ. The germline V and J ends were trimmed by 1 base and 0 bases, with 8 bases remaining between them. The chain's CDR3 is CASSLSGSSYNSPLHF. The CDR3 DNA reads TGCGCCAGCAGCTTGAGCGGTAGCTCCTATAATTCACCCCTCCACTTT. The complete variable domain, with remaining parts taken from reference TRBV5-1 and TRBJ1-6, reads KAGVTQTPRYLIKTRGQQVTLSCSPISGHRSVSWYQQTPGQGLQFLFEYFSETQRNKGNFPGRFSGRQFSNSRSEMNVSTLELGDSALYLCASSLSGSSYNSPLHFGNGTRLTVT.

This rearrangement joins TRBV7-2 to TRBJ2-7, with 12 bases that match TRBD1. J gave up 1 base and V 5 bases, and 3 bases lay outside the gene matches. This CDR3 is 15 amino acids long. Germline V gene lookup returns CDR1 SGHTA and CDR2 FQGNSA. The CDR3: CASSRGQGASYEQYF. In DNA, the CDR3 is TGTGCCAGCAGCCGGGGACAGGGGGCTTCCTACGAGCAGTACTTC.

The rearrangement links TRBV24-1 to TRBJ2-3; a weak D match, TRBD2 (5 bases). Per germline, CDR1 KGHDR and CDR2 SFDVKD. V shed 7 bases and J shed 1 base, with 11 bases lying between them. The CDR3 sequence is 14 residues long. The CDR3 bases are TGTGCCACCAGCCGGGGATGGGGCACAGATACGCAGTATTTT. Translation: CATSRGWGTDTQYF.

The rearrangement uses TRBV7-2 and TRBJ1-2; D gene unclear. The germline CDR1 and CDR2 sequences are SGHTA and FQGNSA. V was trimmed by 5 bases and J by 4 bases, leaving 11 bases between them. The CDR3 is made up of 13 amino acids. CDR3 nucleotides: TGTGCCAGCAGCCGCTTCAGGTCCTATGGCTACACCTTC. Its protein is CASSRFRSYGYTF. The full variable domain, completed using reference TRBV7-2 and TRBJ1-2, is GAGVSQSPSNKVTEKGKDVELRCDPISGHTALYWYRQSLGQGLEFLIYFQGNSAPDKSGLPSDRFSAERTGGSVSTLTIQRTQQEDSAVYLCASSRFRSYGYTFGSGTRLTVV.